The 8 T cell receptor beta chains presented below share a single source sample, sequenced in a study of blood T cell repertoires in COVID-19. Clones were sequenced by immunoSEQ multiplex PCR, and TCRdb holds only the in-frame ones, with some missing. The sample lists around 470,000 clones, about 90% occurring once. What was sequenced was PBMCs or T cells enriched from blood (not recorded which). These receptors originate from a man aged 18 to 35 who had recovered from COVID-19.

The chain has TRBV2 and TRBJ1-1, with 8 bases aligning to TRBD1. This CDR3 region has 15 residues. Germline values: CDR1 SNHLY, CDR2 FYNNEI. V lost 4 bases, J lost 1 base, and 5 bases stayed unmatched. The CDR3 DNA sequence: TGTGCCAGCAGTGCTCAGGGGGCGAAGAACACTGAAGCTTTCTTT. This sequence encodes CASSAQGAKNTEAFF.

The chain is built from TRBV24-1 and TRBJ2-1; 10 nucleotides agree with TRBD2. V gave up 4 bases and J gave up 6 bases; unmatched junction bases: 8. This CDR3 comprises 16 residues. From germline, CDR1 is KGHDR and CDR2 SFDVKD. The CDR3 bases are TGTGCCACCAGTGACCCCGGGACTAGCGCTATCAATGAGCAGTTCTTC. It translates to CATSDPGTSAINEQFF.

The chain carries TRBV7-9 and TRBJ2-1; tentatively, D is TRBD2 (6 bases). Looked up from germline, CDR1 is SEHNR and CDR2 is FQNEAQ (reference sequence). This CDR3 has 14 amino acids. The germline V and J ends were trimmed by 4 bases and 5 bases, with 12 bases remaining between them. The CDR3 loop is CASSYRDSNNEQFF. In nucleotides, the CDR3 is TGTGCCAGCAGCTACCGGGACTCGAACAATGAGCAGTTCTTC.

The V and J genes are TRBV28 and TRBJ2-5; possibly TRBD2 for D (5 bases). The V end lost 3 bases, the J end lost 2 bases, and 19 bases lay between the germline ends. CDR3 length: 17 amino acids. CDR1 is MDHEN and CDR2 is SYDVKM in the germline V gene. The CDR3 DNA follows: TGTGCCAGCAGTTTCTTCTCCCTAGGAGGACTTCAAGAGACCCAGTACTTC. This translates into CASSFFSLGGLQETQYF.

V gene TRBV4-1 combines with J gene TRBJ1-3; no clear D gene. This CDR3 contains 16 residues. The V gene's germline CDR1 is MGHRA and CDR2 YSYEKL. V dropped 0 bases and J dropped 2 bases, with 11 bases sitting between them. The CDR3 loop reads CASSQEPGHTGNTIYF. CDR3 DNA sequence: TGCGCCAGCAGCCAAGAGCCAGGCCATACTGGAAACACCATATATTTT.

This clone was observed a single time. The V and J genes are TRBV7-9 and TRBJ2-5, with 7 bases matching TRBD2. Germline CDR1 and CDR2: SEHNR and FQNEAQ (reference sequence). The CDR3 sequence is 15 residues long. V lost 0 bases and J lost 4; bases outside the gene matches: 5. CDR3 protein: CASSLAWRTRETQYF. Written as DNA, the CDR3 is TGTGCCAGCAGCTTAGCTTGGCGGACTAGAGAGACCCAGTACTTC.

Here the CDR3 reads CASSLAGDTSPLHF. The CDR3 DNA sequence: TGTGCCAGCAGTTTAGCAGGGGATACGTCACCCCTCCACTTT. The chain employs TRBV6-5 and TRBJ1-6; tentative D call: TRBD1 (6 bases). This CDR3 region has 14 residues. V gave up 4 bases and J gave up 10 bases, with 14 bases separating them. CDR1 is MNHEY, CDR2 SVGAGI, per germline.

The gene calls are TRBV10-3 and TRBJ1-1; TRBD1 is a possible D gene (6 bases). From germline, CDR1 is ENHRY and CDR2 SYGVKD. Trimming took off 4 bases at V and 1 base at J, with 10 bases between the two ends. CDR3 length equals 14 residues. CDR3 loop: CAISVVRGNTEAFF. The CDR3 DNA is TGTGCCATCAGTGTTGTCAGGGGGAACACTGAAGCTTTCTTT.